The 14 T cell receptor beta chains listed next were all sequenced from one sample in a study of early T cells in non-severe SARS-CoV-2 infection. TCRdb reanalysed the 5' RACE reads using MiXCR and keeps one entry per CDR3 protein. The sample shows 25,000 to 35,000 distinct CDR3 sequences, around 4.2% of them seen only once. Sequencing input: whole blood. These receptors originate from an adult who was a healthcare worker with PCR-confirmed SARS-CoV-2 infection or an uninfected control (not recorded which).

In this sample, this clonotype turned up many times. CDR3 protein: CASSQDRVTYGYTF. CDR3 nucleotide sequence: TGTGCCAGCAGCCAAGACAGGGTTACCTATGGCTACACCTTC. V usage is TRBV3-1 and J usage is TRBJ1-2; possible D gene TRBD1, 5 bases. The CDR3 loop spans 14 amino acids. The V end lost 0 bases, the J end lost 4 bases, and 9 bases lay between the germline ends. CDR1 is LGHDT, CDR2 YNNKEL, per germline (reference sequence).

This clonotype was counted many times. CDR3 DNA: TGTGCCAGCAGCTTCTATAGGGACAGGGGCTACGAGCAGTACTTC. Translation: CASSFYRDRGYEQYF. This chain joins TRBV5-8 and TRBJ2-7, with 10 bases lining up with TRBD1. Germline V gives CDR1 SGHTS, CDR2 YDEGEE. The CDR3 spans 15 residues. The V segment lost 2 bases and the J segment 3 bases; nucleotides outside the gene matches: 5.

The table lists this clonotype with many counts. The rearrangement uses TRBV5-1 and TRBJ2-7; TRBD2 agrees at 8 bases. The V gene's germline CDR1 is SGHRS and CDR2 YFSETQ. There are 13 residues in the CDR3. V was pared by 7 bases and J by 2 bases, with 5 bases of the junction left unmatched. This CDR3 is CASSNGGAYEQYF. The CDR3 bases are TGCGCCAGCTCGAACGGGGGGGCCTACGAGCAGTACTTC.

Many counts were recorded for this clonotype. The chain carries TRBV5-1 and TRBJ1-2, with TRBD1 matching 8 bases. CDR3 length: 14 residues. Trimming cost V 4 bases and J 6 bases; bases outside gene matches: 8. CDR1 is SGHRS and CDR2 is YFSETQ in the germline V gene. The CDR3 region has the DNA TGCGCCAGCAGCACCGCTCAGGGGGCCCATGGCTACACCTTC. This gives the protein CASSTAQGAHGYTF. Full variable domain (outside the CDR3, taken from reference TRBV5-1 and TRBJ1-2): KAGVTQTPRYLIKTRGQQVTLSCSPISGHRSVSWYQQTPGQGLQFLFEYFSETQRNKGNFPGRFSGRQFSNSRSEMNVSTLELGDSALYLCASSTAQGAHGYTFGSGTRLTVV.

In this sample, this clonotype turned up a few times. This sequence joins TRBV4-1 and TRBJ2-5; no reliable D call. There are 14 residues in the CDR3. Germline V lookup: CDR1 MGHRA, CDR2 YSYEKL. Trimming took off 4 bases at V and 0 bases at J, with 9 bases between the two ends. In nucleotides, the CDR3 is TGCGCCAGCAGCCCCACAACAGACCAAGAGACCCAGTACTTC. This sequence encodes CASSPTTDQETQYF.

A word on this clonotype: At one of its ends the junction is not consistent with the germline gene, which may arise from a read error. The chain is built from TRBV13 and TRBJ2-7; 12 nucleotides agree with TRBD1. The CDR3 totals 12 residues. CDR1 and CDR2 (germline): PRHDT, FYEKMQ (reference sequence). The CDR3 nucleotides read TGTGTCAGCAGCCCGGGACAGGGGGCTCCGTACTTC. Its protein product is CVSSPGQGAPYF.

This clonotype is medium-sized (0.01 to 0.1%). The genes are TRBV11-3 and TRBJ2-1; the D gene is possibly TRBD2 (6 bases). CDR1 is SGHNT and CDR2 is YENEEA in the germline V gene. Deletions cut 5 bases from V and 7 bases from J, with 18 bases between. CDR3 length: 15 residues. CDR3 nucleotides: TGTGCCAGCAGCCCACGGACCGGGGGATGGAATGAGCAGTTCTTC. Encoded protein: CASSPRTGGWNEQFF.

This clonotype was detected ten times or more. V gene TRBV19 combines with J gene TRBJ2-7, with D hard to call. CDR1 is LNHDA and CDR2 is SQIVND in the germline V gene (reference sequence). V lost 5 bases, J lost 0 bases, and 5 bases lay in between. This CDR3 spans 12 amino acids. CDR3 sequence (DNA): TGTGCCAGTAGTCTGGGCTCCTACGAGCAGTACTTC. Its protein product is CASSLGSYEQYF. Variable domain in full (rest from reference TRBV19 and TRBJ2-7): DGGITQSPKYLFRKEGQNVTLSCEQNLNHDAMYWYRQDPGQGLRLIYYSQIVNDFQKGDIAEGYSVSREKKESFPLTVTSAQKNPTAFYLCASSLGSYEQYFGPGTRLTVT.

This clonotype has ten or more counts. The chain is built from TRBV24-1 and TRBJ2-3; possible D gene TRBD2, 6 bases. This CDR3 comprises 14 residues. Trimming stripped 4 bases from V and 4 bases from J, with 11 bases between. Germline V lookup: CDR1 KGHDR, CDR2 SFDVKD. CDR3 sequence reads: CATSEGGRPDTQYF. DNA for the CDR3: TGTGCCACCAGTGAGGGAGGTCGGCCAGATACGCAGTATTTT.

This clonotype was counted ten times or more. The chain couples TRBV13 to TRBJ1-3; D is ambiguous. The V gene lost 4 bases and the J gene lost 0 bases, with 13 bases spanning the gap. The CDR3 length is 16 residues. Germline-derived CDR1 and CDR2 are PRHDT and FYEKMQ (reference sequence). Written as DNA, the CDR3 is TGTGCCAGCAGCTCCCTCCGCAGCCACTCTGGAAACACCATATATTTT. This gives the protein CASSSLRSHSGNTIYF.

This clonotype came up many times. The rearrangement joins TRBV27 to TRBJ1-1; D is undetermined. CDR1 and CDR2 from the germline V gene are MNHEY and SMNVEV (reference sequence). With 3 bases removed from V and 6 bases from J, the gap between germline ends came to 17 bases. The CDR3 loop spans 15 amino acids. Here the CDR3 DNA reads TGTGCCAGCAGTTTGATTCCTCCAGGAAAACCTGAAGCTTTCTTT. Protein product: CASSLIPPGKPEAFF.

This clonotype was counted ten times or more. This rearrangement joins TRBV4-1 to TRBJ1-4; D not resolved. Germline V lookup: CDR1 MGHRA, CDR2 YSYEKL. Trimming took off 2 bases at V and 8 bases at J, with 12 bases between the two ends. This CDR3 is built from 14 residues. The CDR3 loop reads CASSQWKGEEKLFF. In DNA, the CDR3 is TGCGCCAGCAGCCAATGGAAGGGTGAGGAAAAACTGTTTTTT.

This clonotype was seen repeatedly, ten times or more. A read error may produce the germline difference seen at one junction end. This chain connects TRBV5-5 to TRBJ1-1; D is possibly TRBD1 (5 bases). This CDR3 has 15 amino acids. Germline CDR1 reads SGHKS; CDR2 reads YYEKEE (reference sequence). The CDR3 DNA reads TGTGCCAGCAGCTTCGGGACGGATATCAAGACTGAAGTTTTCTTT. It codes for CASSFGTDIKTEVFF.

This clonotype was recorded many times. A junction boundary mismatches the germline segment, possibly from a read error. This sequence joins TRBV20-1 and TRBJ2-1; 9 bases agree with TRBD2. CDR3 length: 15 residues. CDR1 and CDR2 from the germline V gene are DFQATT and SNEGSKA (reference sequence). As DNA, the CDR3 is TGCAGTGATAGAAAGCGGGGGGCCTCCTACAATGAGCAGTTCTTC. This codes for CSDRKRGASYNEQFF.